These 15 T cell receptor beta chains were sequenced from one sample in a study of shared clonotypes between healthy human individuals. The assay was immunoSEQ multiplex PCR, and TCRdb's table has in-frame clones only and misses some. There are about 1.1 million clones in the sample; around 82% occur only once, and roughly 0.62% lies in the top ten. The specimen sequenced was memory CD4+ T cells from PBMCs. Indicated subset: CD45RA-negative fraction. The receptors were sampled from a man between 18 and 35 years old in good health. Some clones in this sample may be carry-over from other donors' samples.

The J gene is TRBJ2-7, the V gene TRBV28; perhaps D is TRBD1 or TRBD2 (5 bases each). Germline-derived CDR1 and CDR2 are MDHEN and SYDVKM. CDR3 length equals 15 residues. Trimming cost V 4 bases and J 3 bases, with 16 bases left between them. The CDR3 loop is CASSSTGHRGYEQYF. DNA for the CDR3: TGTGCCAGCAGTTCTACAGGACATCGGGGCTACGAGCAGTACTTC.

The chain joins TRBV5-8 to TRBJ1-5, with TRBD1 as a possible D gene (5 bases). Germline CDR1 and CDR2: SGHTS and YDEGEE. This CDR3 has 13 amino acids. The ends were cut back, 3 bases at V and 1 base at J, with 5 bases in the middle. The CDR3 nucleotides are TGTGCCAGCAGCTGGGGGAGCAATCAGCCCCAGCATTTT. Its translation: CASSWGSNQPQHF.

This clone has more than one count but fewer than ten. The chain recombines TRBV5-4 with TRBJ2-1; 12 bases align to TRBD2. Looked up from germline, CDR1 is SGHNT and CDR2 is YYREEE (reference sequence). After removal of 3 bases from V and 8 bases from J, the junction contained 6 bases not matched to a gene. CDR3 size: 15 residues. CDR3 in DNA: TGTGCCAGCAGCTCTAGCGGGAGGGGAGGGGATGAGCAGTTCTTC. Its translation is CASSSSGRGGDEQFF.

The chain couples TRBV5-4 to TRBJ2-7; tentatively, D is TRBD1 or TRBD2 (5 bases each). Germline V CDR1 and CDR2: SGHNT, YYREEE (reference sequence). With 4 bases removed from V and 6 bases from J, the gap between germline ends came to 17 bases. The CDR3 has 14 amino acids. The CDR3: CASSAGPGTREQYF. The CDR3 nucleotides read TGTGCCAGCAGCGCGGGCCCTGGGACCCGCGAGCAGTACTTC.

The chain uses TRBV6-5 and TRBJ1-1; D not certain. CDR1 and CDR2 from the germline V gene are MNHEY and SVGAGI. With 4 bases removed from V and 0 bases from J, the gap between germline ends came to 9 bases. This CDR3 is built from 14 residues. The CDR3 is CASSFRGVNTEAFF. The CDR3 nucleotides read TGTGCCAGCAGTTTCCGAGGTGTGAACACTGAAGCTTTCTTT.

This clone was observed a handful of times. The J gene is TRBJ2-2, the V gene TRBV14; D is unresolved. Trimming shortened V by 4 bases and J by 9 bases, and 18 bases separated the two germline ends. Germline CDR1 SGHDN, CDR2 FVKESK. The CDR3 spans 15 residues. The CDR3 is CASSRLGPHPRELFF. The CDR3 nucleotides read TGTGCCAGCAGCCGCTTGGGCCCACACCCAAGGGAGCTGTTTTTT.

The CDR3 is CASSQDSNAYEQYF. For the CDR3, the DNA is TGCGCCAGCAGCCAAGACAGCAATGCCTACGAGCAGTACTTC. The V gene is TRBV4-3, the J gene TRBJ2-7; no clear D gene. V was cut by 0 bases and J by 2 bases, with 8 bases left in between. There are 14 residues in the CDR3. Germline-derived CDR1 and CDR2 are LGHNA and YSLEER.

The genes are TRBV11-2 and TRBJ2-3; D is perhaps TRBD2 (5 bases). Germline lookup yields CDR1 SGHAT and CDR2 FQNNGV. Deletions cut 5 bases from V and 5 bases from J, with 20 bases between. The CDR3 consists of 16 residues. The CDR3 region is CASSPPLVGVGDTQYF. The CDR3 DNA reads as TGTGCCAGCAGCCCCCCCCTCGTGGGAGTAGGAGATACGCAGTATTTT.

The J gene is TRBJ2-1, the V gene TRBV6-5, with D perhaps TRBD1 (5 bases). Germline-derived CDR1 and CDR2 are MNHEY and SVGAGI. CDR3 length equals 14 residues. V shed 2 bases and J shed 4 bases, with 9 bases lying between them. This CDR3 is CASSYQTDYNEQFF. CDR3 DNA sequence: TGTGCCAGCAGTTACCAGACAGATTACAATGAGCAGTTCTTC.

As to this clone: Other DNA sequences in the same sample also yield this CDR3. V usage is TRBV9 and J usage is TRBJ2-3, with a possible D match to TRBD2 (5 bases). The CDR3 has 15 amino acids. Germline loops: CDR1 SGDLS, CDR2 YYNGEE. Trimming took 0 bases from V and 1 from J, leaving 9 bases between them. CDR3: CASSVGGSGTDTQYF. The CDR3 DNA reads TGTGCCAGCAGCGTAGGCGGTAGCGGCACAGATACGCAGTATTTT.

V is TRBV5-6 and J is TRBJ2-5; 7 bases are a match to TRBD2. Per germline, CDR1 SGHDT and CDR2 YYEEEE. CDR3 length equals 14 residues. V gave up 0 bases and J gave up 5 bases; unmatched junction bases: 4. The CDR3: CASSLGGSGETQYF. CDR3 coding DNA: TGTGCCAGCAGCTTGGGCGGTAGCGGGGAGACCCAGTACTTC. Variable domain in full (rest from reference TRBV5-6 and TRBJ2-5): DAGVTQSPTHLIKTRGQQVTLRCSPKSGHDTVSWYQQALGQGPQFIFQYYEEEERQRGNFPDRFSGHQFPNYSSELNVNALLLGDSALYLCASSLGGSGETQYFGPGTRLLVL.

The V and J genes are TRBV19 and TRBJ1-4; D is ambiguous. Germline CDR1 LNHDA, CDR2 SQIVND (reference sequence). The CDR3 covers 13 residues. V gave up 11 bases and J gave up 3 bases, with 13 bases separating them. The CDR3 DNA sequence: TGTGCCTCGGCCCGACACTCTAATGAAAAACTGTTTTTT. It is translated as CASARHSNEKLFF. The entire variable domain, with the rest obtained from reference TRBV19 and TRBJ1-4, is as follows: DGGITQSPKYLFRKEGQNVTLSCEQNLNHDAMYWYRQDPGQGLRLIYYSQIVNDFQKGDIAEGYSVSREKKESFPLTVTSAQKNPTAFYLCASARHSNEKLFFGSGTQLSVL.

J is TRBJ2-1 and V is TRBV25-1, with a tentative D call TRBD1 (7 bases). The germline V gene has CDR1 MGHDK and CDR2 SYGVNS. Deletions cut 8 bases from V and 6 bases from J, with 11 bases between. This CDR3 has 12 residues. CDR3 amino acids: CASWGDSNEQFF. In nucleotides, the CDR3 is TGTGCCAGCTGGGGGGACAGCAATGAGCAGTTCTTC.

This clone was counted once. The chain recombines TRBV19 with TRBJ2-6, with D uncertain. From germline, CDR1 is LNHDA and CDR2 SQIVND (reference sequence). Trimming removed 3 bases from V and 2 bases from J, with 8 bases in between. The CDR3 totals 15 residues. CDR3 region: CASSITVTGANVLTF. CDR3 nucleotides: TGTGCCAGTAGTATCACAGTAACTGGGGCCAACGTCCTGACTTTC.

The V gene is TRBV19, the J gene TRBJ1-3; D unresolved. CDR1 is LNHDA, CDR2 SQIVND, per germline (reference sequence). CDR3 length: 14 amino acids. The ends were cut back, 6 bases at V and 5 bases at J, with 14 bases in the middle. The CDR3 DNA sequence: TGTGCCAGTAGCAATCCGGACGGCCGAAACACCATATATTTT. Its translation: CASSNPDGRNTIYF.